Presented here are 13 T cell receptor beta chains from one specimen sequenced in a study of cytomegalovirus exposure and HLA in healthy donors. Both 60 Vbeta primers and 13 Jbeta primers went into the PCR. Produced via immunoSEQ multiplex PCR; TCRdb's table is partial and in-frame only. Here the sample spans around 36,000 clones, about four fifths being singletons. The sample taken for sequencing was PBMCs. These receptors were obtained from a woman in her thirties or forties in good health and CMV-seronegative.

CDR3 in amino acids: CASSGRGRAYGYTF. The DNA for the CDR3 is TGTGCCAGCAGCGGCAGGGGGCGTGCCTATGGCTACACCTTC. The gene calls are TRBV9 and TRBJ1-2; TRBD1 agrees at 8 bases. The trim removed 3 bases at V and 4 bases at J, leaving 5 bases unmatched. This CDR3 comprises 14 residues. Germline V gene sequence: CDR1 SGDLS, CDR2 YYNGEE.

This clone was observed once. This sequence joins TRBV5-1 and TRBJ2-7, with D possibly matching TRBD2 (6 bases). Germline V gives CDR1 SGHRS, CDR2 YFSETQ. The length of the CDR3 is 15 residues. Deletions cut 4 bases from V and 7 bases from J, with 21 bases between. The CDR3 DNA is TGCGCCAGCAGCCCGGGGGTAGGAGATTCAGAAGAGCAGTACTTC. Protein sequence: CASSPGVGDSEEQYF.

The sample holds one count of this clone. CDR3 coding DNA: TGTGCCAGCAGCGTAGCTGGGGGGGCCTTTTATGAGCAGTTCTTC. It specifies CASSVAGGAFYEQFF. The V call is TRBV9, the J call TRBJ2-1; tentative D call: TRBD2 (7 bases). CDR1 SGDLS and CDR2 YYNGEE come from the germline V gene. The V end was cut by 0 bases, the J end by 8 bases, with 15 bases between. The CDR3 loop spans 15 amino acids.

The V and J genes are TRBV12-5 and TRBJ1-1; possibly TRBD1 for D (6 bases). The CDR3 consists of 12 residues. Trimming removed 4 bases at V and 11 bases at J, with 14 bases between. Germline V gene data show CDR1 as LGHNT and CDR2 as FRNRAP. CDR3 bases: TGTGCTAGTGGTTGGGGGGGCATGGGGGCTTTCTTT. This codes for CASGWGGMGAFF.

The V and J genes are TRBV9 and TRBJ1-2, with 9 nucleotides matching TRBD1. V shed 6 bases and J 4 bases; nucleotides not matched to a gene: 4. The CDR3 has 13 residues. CDR1 and CDR2 from the germline V gene are SGDLS and YYNGEE. The CDR3 DNA reads TGTGCCAGCAAGGGGACAGGGCCCTATGGCTACACCTTC. Its protein is CASKGTGPYGYTF. Full variable domain (outside the CDR3, taken from reference TRBV9 and TRBJ1-2): DSGVTQTPKHLITATGQRVTLRCSPRSGDLSVYWYQQSLDQGLQFLIQYYNGEERAKGNILERFSAQQFPDLHSELNLSSLELGDSALYFCASKGTGPYGYTFGSGTRLTVV.

This clone was detected once. DNA for the CDR3: TGTGCCAGCAGCCGGGACAGACCCGATGAAAAACTGTTTTTT. Its protein product is CASSRDRPDEKLFF. The V and J genes are TRBV5-4 and TRBJ1-4, with 7 bases aligning to TRBD1. This CDR3 region has 14 residues. From germline, CDR1 is SGHNT and CDR2 YYREEE (reference sequence). V dropped 4 bases and J dropped 6; count of bases not matched to a gene: 6. Full variable domain (rest looked up from reference TRBV5-4 and TRBJ1-4): ETGVTQSPTHLIKTRGQQVTLRCSSQSGHNTVSWYQQALGQGPQFIFQYYREEENGRGNFPPRFSGLQFPNYSSELNVNALELDDSALYLCASSRDRPDEKLFFGSGTQLSVL.

CDR3 protein: CASSENNNYGYTF. The CDR3 region has the DNA TGCGCCAGCAGTGAAAACAACAACTATGGCTACACCTTC. The chain links TRBV5-1 to TRBJ1-2; D unclear. CDR3 length: 13 residues. V lost 5 bases and J 2 bases, leaving 10 bases between the germline ends. Germline V gene sequence: CDR1 SGHRS, CDR2 YFSETQ.

The chain is built from TRBV28 and TRBJ2-6, with D tentatively TRBD2 (6 bases). This CDR3 is built from 14 residues. Trimming pared 2 bases from V and 8 bases from J, leaving 10 bases between. From germline, CDR1 is MDHEN and CDR2 SYDVKM. CDR3 nucleotide sequence: TGTGCCAGCAGTTTAGATCGGGGGACCAACGTCCTGACTTTC. Translation: CASSLDRGTNVLTF.

The genes are TRBV13 and TRBJ1-1; no clear D gene. CDR3 length equals 13 residues. CDR1 is PRHDT, CDR2 FYEKMQ, per germline (reference sequence). Trimming shortened V by 2 bases and J by 1 base, and 5 bases separated the two germline ends. The CDR3 spells CASSLTGNTEAFF. The CDR3 region has the DNA TGTGCCAGCAGCTTAACTGGGAACACTGAAGCTTTCTTT.

In its sample, this clone was seen once. This chain links TRBV11-1 with TRBJ1-1; 9 bases are shared with TRBD1. The V gene's germline CDR1 is SGHAT and CDR2 FQDESV (reference sequence). Trimming took 5 bases from V and 0 from J; bases not matched to a gene: 4. CDR3 size: 15 residues. CDR3 sequence reads: CASSPRTGVNTEAFF. CDR3 nucleotide sequence: TGTGCCAGCAGCCCGCGGACAGGGGTGAACACTGAAGCTTTCTTT.

V gene TRBV5-1 combines with J gene TRBJ2-3, with a weak D call TRBD1 (6 bases). Germline CDR1 is SGHRS and CDR2 is YFSETQ. CDR3 length: 17 amino acids. Trimming stripped 3 bases from V and 4 bases from J, with 21 bases between. The CDR3 nucleotides are TGCGCCAGCAGCTCGCTTACAGGGCCCAGCATGCCAGATACGCAGTATTTT. It encodes CASSSLTGPSMPDTQYF.

The V call is TRBV5-1, the J call TRBJ1-1; 8 bases match TRBD1. This CDR3 comprises 17 residues. After removal of 5 bases from V and 3 bases from J, the junction contained 15 bases not matched to a gene. The germline gives CDR1 SGHRS, CDR2 YFSETQ. CDR3 sequence (DNA): TGCGCCAGCAGGTTATCGGTTTGGGACAGGACGTACACTGAAGCTTTCTTT. Protein product: CASRLSVWDRTYTEAFF.

CDR3 sequence reads: CASSYGGRQETQYF. The CDR3 DNA follows: TGTGCCAGCAGTTACGGGGGCCGACAAGAGACCCAGTACTTC. The chain is built from TRBV6-5 and TRBJ2-5; D is possibly TRBD1 (6 bases). The V and J ends lost 2 bases and 2 bases respectively, with 9 bases between them. Per the germline V gene, CDR1 is MNHEY and CDR2 is SVGAGI. The CDR3 spans 14 residues.